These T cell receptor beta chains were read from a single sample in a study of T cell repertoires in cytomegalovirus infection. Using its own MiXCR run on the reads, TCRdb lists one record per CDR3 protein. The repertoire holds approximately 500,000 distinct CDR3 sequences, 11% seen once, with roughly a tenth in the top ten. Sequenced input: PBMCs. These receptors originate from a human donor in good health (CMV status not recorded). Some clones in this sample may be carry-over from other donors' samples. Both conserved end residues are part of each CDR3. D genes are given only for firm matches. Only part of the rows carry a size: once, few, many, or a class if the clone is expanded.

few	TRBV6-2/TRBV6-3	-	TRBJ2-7	TGTGCCAGCAGCTTACCCGCTGACAGGTCCTACGAGCAGTACTTC	CASSLPADRSYEQYF
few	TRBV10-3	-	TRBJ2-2	TGTGCCATCAGTGGGGCAGGAGGCACCGGGGAGCTGTTTTTT	CAISGAGGTGELFF
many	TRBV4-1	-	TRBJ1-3	TGCGCCAGCAGCCAGAGTGACGCCGGAAACACCATATATTTT	CASSQSDAGNTIYF
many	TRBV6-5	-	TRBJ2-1	TGTGCCAGCAGTTACTCGATAGGCAGGGACAATGAGCAGTTCTTC	CASSYSIGRDNEQFF
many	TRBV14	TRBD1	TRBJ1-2	TGTGCCAGCAGCCACGGGACAGGAATTAGCTATGGCTACACCTTC	CASSHGTGISYGYTF
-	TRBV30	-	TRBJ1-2	TGTGCCTGGAGTGGAGGACAGCAACGAGGCTACACCTTC	CAWSGGQQRGYTF
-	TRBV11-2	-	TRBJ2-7	TGTGCCAGCTCCTCTACAGGGAGTAGCTCCTACGAGCAGTACTTC	CASSSTGSSSYEQYF
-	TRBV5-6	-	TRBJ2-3	TGTGCCAGCAGGGAGATTCTACGAGGCCGGAGCACAGATACGCAGTATTTT	CASREILRGRSTDTQYF
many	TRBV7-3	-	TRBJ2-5	TGTGCCAGCAGCTTAAATTCCGGGGTGTACTCCCAAGAGACCCAGTACTTC	CASSLNSGVYSQETQYF
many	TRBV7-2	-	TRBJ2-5	TGTGCCAGCAGCTTAGTTCTACCGGGGAGGGGGCAAGAGACCCAGTACTTC	CASSLVLPGRGQETQYF
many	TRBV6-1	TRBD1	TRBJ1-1	TGTGCCAGCAGGGAGACAGGGGGGAACACTGAAGCTTTCTTT	CASRETGGNTEAFF
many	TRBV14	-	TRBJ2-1	TGTGCCAGCAGCCAGGTTAGATACAATGAGCAGTTCTTC	CASSQVRYNEQFF
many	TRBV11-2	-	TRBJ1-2	TGTGCCAGCAGCATAGGGACAAGCTATGGCTACACCTTC	CASSIGTSYGYTF
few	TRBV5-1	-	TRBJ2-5	TGCGCCAGCAGCTTGAATGAGGGTCGGGGGGAGACCCAGTACTTC	CASSLNEGRGETQYF
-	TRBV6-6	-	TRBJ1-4	TGTGCCAGCAGTCGGCAGGGTGATGAAAAACTGTTTTTT	CASSRQGDEKLFF
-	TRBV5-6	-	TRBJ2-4	TGTGCCAGCAGCTTGCGGAGGGGGCGCGGGGGCAAAAACATTCAGTACTTC	CASSLRRGRGGKNIQYF
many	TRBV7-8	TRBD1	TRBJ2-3	TGTGCCAGCAGATTGCCGGGACAGGGACAATACCTAGGCACAGATACGCAGTATTTT	CASRLPGQGQYLGTDTQYF
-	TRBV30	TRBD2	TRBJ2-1	TGTGCCTCGACCGGGACTAGCGACCACAATGAGCAGTTCTTC	CASTGTSDHNEQFF
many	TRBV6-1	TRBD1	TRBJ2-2	TGTGCCAGCTGGGACAGGGAGAACACCGGGGAGCTGTTTTTT	CASWDRENTGELFF
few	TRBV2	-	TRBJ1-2	TGTGCCAGCAGGGTTGACGGCTATGGCTACACCTTC	CASRVDGYGYTF
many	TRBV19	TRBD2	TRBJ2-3	TGTGCCAGTAGTTCCCTGCTAGCGGGAAGTACAGATACGCAGTATTTT	CASSSLLAGSTDTQYF
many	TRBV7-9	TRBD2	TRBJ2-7	TGTGCCAGCTCCCCCCTCGCTAGCGGCCTCTACGAGCAGTACTTC	CASSPLASGLYEQYF
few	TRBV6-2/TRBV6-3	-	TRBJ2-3	TGTGCCAGCAGTTACACGCGTGATACGCAGTATTTT	CASSYTRDTQYF
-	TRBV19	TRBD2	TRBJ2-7	TGTGCCAGTCGGACTAGCGGGGGAGAGGTGTACGAGCAGTACTTC	CASRTSGGEVYEQYF
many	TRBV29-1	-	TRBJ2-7	TGCAGCGTTGAAGCCCTGCCCCGCGAGCAGTACTTC	CSVEALPREQYF
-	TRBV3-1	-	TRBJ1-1	TGTGCCAGCAGCCAAGACGGGGGGCTTGGCACTGAAGCTTTCTTT	CASSQDGGLGTEAFF
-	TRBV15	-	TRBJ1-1	TGTGCCACCAGCCGAGAGGCCGGGATGAACACTGAAGCTTTCTTT	CATSREAGMNTEAFF
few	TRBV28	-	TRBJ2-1	TGTGCCAGCAGTTTCTTTGGGGGGAGACTCTCCTACAATGAGCAGTTCTTC	CASSFFGGRLSYNEQFF